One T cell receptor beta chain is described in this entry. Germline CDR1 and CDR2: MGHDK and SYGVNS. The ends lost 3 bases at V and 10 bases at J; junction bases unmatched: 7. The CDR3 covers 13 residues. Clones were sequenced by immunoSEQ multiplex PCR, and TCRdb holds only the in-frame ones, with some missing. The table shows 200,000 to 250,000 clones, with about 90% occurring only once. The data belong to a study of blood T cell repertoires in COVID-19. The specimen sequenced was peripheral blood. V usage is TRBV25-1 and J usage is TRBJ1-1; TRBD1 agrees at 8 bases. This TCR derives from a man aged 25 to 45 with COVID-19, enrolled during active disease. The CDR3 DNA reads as TGTGCCAGCAGTGAGCCATCAGGGGGCAGAGCTTTCTTT. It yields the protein CASSEPSGGRAFF. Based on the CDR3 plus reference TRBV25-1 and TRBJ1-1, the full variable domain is EADIYQTPRYLVIGTGKKITLECSQTMGHDKMYWYQQDPGMELHLIHYSYGVNSTEKGDLSSESTVSRIRTEHFPLTLESARPSHTSQYLCASSEPSGGRAFFGQGTRLTVV.